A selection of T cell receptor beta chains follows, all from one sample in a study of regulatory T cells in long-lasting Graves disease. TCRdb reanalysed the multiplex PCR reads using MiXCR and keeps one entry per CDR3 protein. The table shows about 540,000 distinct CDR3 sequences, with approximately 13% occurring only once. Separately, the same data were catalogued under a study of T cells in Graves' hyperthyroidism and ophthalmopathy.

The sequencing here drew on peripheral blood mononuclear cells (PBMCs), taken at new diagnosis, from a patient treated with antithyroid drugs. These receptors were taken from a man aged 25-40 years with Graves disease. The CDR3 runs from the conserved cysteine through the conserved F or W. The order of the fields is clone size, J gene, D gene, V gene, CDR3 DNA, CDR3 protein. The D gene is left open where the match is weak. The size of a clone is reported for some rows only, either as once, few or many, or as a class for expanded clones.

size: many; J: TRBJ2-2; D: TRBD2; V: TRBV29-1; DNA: TGCAGCGTTGTCGGGAGGTTATCCGGGGAGCTGTTTTTT; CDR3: CSVVGRLSGELFF
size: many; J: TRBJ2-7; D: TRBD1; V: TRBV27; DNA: TGTGCCAGCTCCCCAGTGGGGACAGGGGCCTACGAGCAGTACTTC; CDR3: CASSPVGTGAYEQYF
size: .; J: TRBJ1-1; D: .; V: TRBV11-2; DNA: TGTGCCAGCAGCTCTCTCCGACAGGACGAGAGGGCTTTCTTT; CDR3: CASSSLRQDERAFF
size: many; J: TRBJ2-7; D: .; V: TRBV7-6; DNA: TGTGCCAGCAGCTTAGGGGAAGGGGACTACGAGCAGTACTTC; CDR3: CASSLGEGDYEQYF
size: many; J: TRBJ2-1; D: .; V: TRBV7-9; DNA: TGTGCCAGCAGCCAGGGGGGGGGCGCGGTCAATGAGCAGTTCTTC; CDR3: CASSQGGGAVNEQFF
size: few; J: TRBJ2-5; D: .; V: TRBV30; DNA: TGTGCCTGGAAGGGGAAGGCAGTTAGCCGGGAGACCCAGTACTTC; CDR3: CAWKGKAVSRETQYF
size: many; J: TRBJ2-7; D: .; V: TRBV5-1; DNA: TGCGCCAGCAGTCCTAGCAGTAACTACGAGCAGTACTTC; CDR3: CASSPSSNYEQYF
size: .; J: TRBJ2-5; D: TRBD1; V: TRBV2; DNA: TGTGCCAGCAGAGAGCGATGGACAGGGGCCGAAGAGACCCAGTACTTC; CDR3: CASRERWTGAEETQYF
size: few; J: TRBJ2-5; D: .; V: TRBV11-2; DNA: TGTGCCAGCAGCTTACAATGGACTCAAGAGACCCAGCACTTC; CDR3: CASSLQWTQETQHF
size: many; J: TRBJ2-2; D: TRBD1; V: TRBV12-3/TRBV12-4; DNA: TGTGCCAGCAGTACCTCCGGGACAGTGAACACCGGGGAGCTGTTTTTT; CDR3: CASSTSGTVNTGELFF
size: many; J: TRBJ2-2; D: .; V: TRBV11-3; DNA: TGTGCCAGCAGCCCCACTAGCCTTCTCACCGGGGAGCTGTTTTTT; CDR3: CASSPTSLLTGELFF
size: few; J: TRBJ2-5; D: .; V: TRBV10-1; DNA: TGCGCCAGCAGACGGGACAAAGAGACCCGGTACTTC; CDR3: CASRRDKETRYF
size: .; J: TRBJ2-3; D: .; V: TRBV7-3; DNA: TGTGCCAGCAGCCGATCCGGGGCTAACACAGATACGCAGTATTTT; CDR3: CASSRSGANTDTQYF
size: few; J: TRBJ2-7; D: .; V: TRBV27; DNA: TGTGCCAGCAGTTCTCTAGTAACGTACGAGCAGTACTTC; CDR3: CASSSLVTYEQYF
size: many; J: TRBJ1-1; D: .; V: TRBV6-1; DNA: TGTGCCAGCAGGTCATCCGGGTTGGTGAACACTGAAGCTTTCTTT; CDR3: CASRSSGLVNTEAFF
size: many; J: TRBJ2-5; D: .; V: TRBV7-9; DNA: TGTGCCAGCAGCACAAAAGAGACCCAGTACTTC; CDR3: CASSTKETQYF
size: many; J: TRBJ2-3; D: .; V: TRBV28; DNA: TGTGCCAGCAGCCCGACCGATCCCAGGGCAGATACGCAGTATTTT; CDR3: CASSPTDPRADTQYF
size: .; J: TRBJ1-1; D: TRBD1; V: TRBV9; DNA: TGTGCCAGCAGCGCACAGGGGGGAGCTGAAGCTTTCTTT; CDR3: CASSAQGGAEAFF
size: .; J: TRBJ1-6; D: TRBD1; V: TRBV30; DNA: TGTGCCTGGTGTTGGCGGGACAGGGATAATTCACCCCTCCACTTT; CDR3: CAWCWRDRDNSPLHF
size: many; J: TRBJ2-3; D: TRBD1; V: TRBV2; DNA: TGTGCCAGCAGGGTGGAAAGGGGGCGCGGCACAGATACGCAGTATTTT; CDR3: CASRVERGRGTDTQYF
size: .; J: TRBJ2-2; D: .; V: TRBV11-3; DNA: TGTGCCAGCAGCTTAGGTCGGGGCAGAGACACCGGGGAGCTGTTTTTT; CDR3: CASSLGRGRDTGELFF
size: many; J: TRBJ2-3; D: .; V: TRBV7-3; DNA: TGTGCCAGCAGCACCCGGAGTGGTTCAGATACGCAGTATTTT; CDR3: CASSTRSGSDTQYF
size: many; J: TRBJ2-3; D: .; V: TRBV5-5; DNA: TGTGCCAGCAGCCGGGTTGGTCATCACAGCGACCCCTCTAGCACAGATACGCAGTATTTT; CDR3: CASSRVGHHSDPSSTDTQYF
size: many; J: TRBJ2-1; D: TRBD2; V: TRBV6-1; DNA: TGTGCCAGCAGACGTAGCGGGCATTTGGGGAATGAGCAGTTCTTC; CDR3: CASRRSGHLGNEQFF
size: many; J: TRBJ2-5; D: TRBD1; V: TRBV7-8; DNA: TGTGCCAGCAGCCTATCCGGGACAGACAGGGAGACCCAGTACTTC; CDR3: CASSLSGTDRETQYF
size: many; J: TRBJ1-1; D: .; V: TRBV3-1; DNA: TGTGCCAGCACCCAATTCACCAGGGGAGGTAACACTGAAGCTTTCTTT; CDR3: CASTQFTRGGNTEAFF
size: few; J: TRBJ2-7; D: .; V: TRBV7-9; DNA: TGTGCCAGCAGCTTTGGGGAACCCTACGAGCAGTACTTC; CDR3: CASSFGEPYEQYF
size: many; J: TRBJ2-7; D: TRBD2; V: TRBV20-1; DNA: TGCAGTGCTAAACTAGCGGGTGGCGGGGGGGTTGCCTACGAGCAGTACTTC; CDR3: CSAKLAGGGGVAYEQYF
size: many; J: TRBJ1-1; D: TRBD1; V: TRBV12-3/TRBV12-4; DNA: TGTGCCAGCAGTTTTTACAGGGGGGTGGACACTGAAGCTTTCTTT; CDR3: CASSFYRGVDTEAFF
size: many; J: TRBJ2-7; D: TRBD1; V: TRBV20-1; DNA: TGCAGTGCTAGAGATCAAGGGACAGGGGGCTACGAGCAGTACTTC; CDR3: CSARDQGTGGYEQYF
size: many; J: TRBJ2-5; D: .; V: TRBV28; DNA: TGTGCCAGCTGTGAGGGGAGTCAAGAGACCCAGTACTTC; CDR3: CASCEGSQETQYF
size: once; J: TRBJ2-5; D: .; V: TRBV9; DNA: TGTGCCAGCAGCGTAGTAGGACCCCAAGAGACCCAGTACTTC; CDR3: CASSVVGPQETQYF
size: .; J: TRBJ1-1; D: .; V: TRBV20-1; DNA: TGCAGTGCTGCGAAAGGACAGATGAACACTGAAGCTTTCTTT; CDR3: CSAAKGQMNTEAFF
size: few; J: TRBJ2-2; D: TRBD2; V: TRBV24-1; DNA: TGTGCCACCACGAACCCTCTCCCCCGGGAGGTGAACACCGGGGAGCTGTTTTTT; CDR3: CATTNPLPREVNTGELFF
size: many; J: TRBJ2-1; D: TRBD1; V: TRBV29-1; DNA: TGCAGCGTTGAAGATCCCCCAGGGACAGGTACAGGCAATGAGCAGTTCTTC; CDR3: CSVEDPPGTGTGNEQFF
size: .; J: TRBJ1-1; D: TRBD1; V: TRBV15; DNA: TGTGCCACCAGCAGATTAAAGGGGACAGACACTGAAGCTTTCTTT; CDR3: CATSRLKGTDTEAFF
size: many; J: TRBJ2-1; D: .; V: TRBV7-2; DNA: TGTGCCAGCAGCTTCTGGGGACTGGGGGCCAATGAGCAGTTCTTC; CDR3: CASSFWGLGANEQFF
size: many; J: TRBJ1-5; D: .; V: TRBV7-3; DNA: TGTGCCAGCAGCCCCCAGCACAATCAGCCCCAGCATTTT; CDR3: CASSPQHNQPQHF
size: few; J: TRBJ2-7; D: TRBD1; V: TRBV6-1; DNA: TGTGCCAGCAGGTGGGACAGGGTGGGCGAGCAGTACTTC; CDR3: CASRWDRVGEQYF
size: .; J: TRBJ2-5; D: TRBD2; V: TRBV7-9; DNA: TGTGCCAGCAGCTTAAAAACTAGCGGTACTTACCAAGAGACCCAGTACTTC; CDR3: CASSLKTSGTYQETQYF
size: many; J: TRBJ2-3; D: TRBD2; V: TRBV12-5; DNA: TGTGCTAGTGGTTTGTCACGGACTAGCGGGAGCACAGATACGCAGTATTTT; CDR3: CASGLSRTSGSTDTQYF
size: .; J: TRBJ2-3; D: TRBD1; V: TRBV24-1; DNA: TGTGCCACCAGTTGGACAGGATCCACAGATACGCAGTATTTT; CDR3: CATSWTGSTDTQYF
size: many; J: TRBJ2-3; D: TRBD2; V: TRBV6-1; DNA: TGTGCCAGCAGTGAAGAAGCTATTTGGCGGGAGTTCACAGATACGCAGTATTTT; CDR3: CASSEEAIWREFTDTQYF
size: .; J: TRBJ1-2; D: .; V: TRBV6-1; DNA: TGTGCCAGCAGGCCGGCGAAGTATGGCTACACCTTC; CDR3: CASRPAKYGYTF
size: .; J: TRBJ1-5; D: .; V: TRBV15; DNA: TGTGCCACCAGCAGGACTCAGGGCAATCAGCCCCAGCATTTT; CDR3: CATSRTQGNQPQHF
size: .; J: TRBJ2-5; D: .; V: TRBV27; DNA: TGTGCCAGCAGTTTAGCGAACAATTTACAGTACTTC; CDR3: CASSLANNLQYF
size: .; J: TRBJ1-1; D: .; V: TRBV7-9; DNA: TGTGCCAGCAGCCCGAGTCGGGGTATAGCTTTCTTT; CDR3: CASSPSRGIAFF